The clone carrying this TCR beta chain was seen only a few times. The CDR3 has 15 amino acids. J gave up 7 bases and V 3 bases, and 10 bases lay outside the gene matches. Germline CDR1 is SGHRS and CDR2 is YFSETQ. Amplification of TCR beta CDR3 regions used RNA as the template. When the TCR CDR3 underwent first-round RT-PCR, the HTBI primer set was used. TCRdb reprocessed the multiplex PCR reads via MiXCR and lists one record per CDR3 protein. Among about 620,000 distinct CDR3 sequences listed, under 20% were seen once. The data belong to a study of T cells in Graves' hyperthyroidism and ophthalmopathy. Study in general: Any treatment followed the collection of peripheral blood at initial diagnosis.

This sequence joins TRBV5-1 and TRBJ1-5; 7 nucleotides agree with TRBD1. The sequencing sample was made of blood. The receptor was isolated from a woman aged 25-40 years with Graves' hyperthyroidism. The CDR3 reads CASSSSGGERQPQHF. CDR3 bases: TGCGCCAGCAGCTCCTCAGGGGGGGAGAGACAGCCCCAGCATTTT.